One sample yielded the 12 T cell receptor beta chains listed below, sequenced in a study of blood T cell repertoires in COVID-19. Sequencing was performed with immunoSEQ multiplex PCR; in TCRdb, only in-frame clones are kept and a portion is missing. The sample includes around 140,000 clones, over 75% of them seen just once. The specimen was peripheral blood. These receptors all come from a man aged 65 to 85 with active COVID-19.

The chain has TRBV6-4 and TRBJ2-2; D gene ambiguous. There are 14 residues in the CDR3. Germline-derived CDR1 and CDR2 are MRHNA and SNTAGT. Trimming removed 5 bases from V and 3 bases from J, with 10 bases in between. The CDR3 DNA reads TGTGCCAGCAGTCCCACGCCAGACACCGGGGAGCTGTTTTTT. Translating gives CASSPTPDTGELFF.

The V and J genes are TRBV6-6 and TRBJ1-5; weak D call: TRBD1 (6 bases). The CDR3 is made up of 13 amino acids. CDR1 and CDR2 (germline): MNHNY, SVGAGI (reference sequence). V was shortened by 5 bases and J by 4 bases, with 9 bases between the two germline ends. The CDR3 coding sequence is TGTGCCAGCAGTCCGGACAGTAATCAGCCCCAGCATTTT. Translating gives CASSPDSNQPQHF.

The chain employs TRBV2 and TRBJ2-7, with TRBD1 matching over 9 bases. This CDR3 has 13 residues. The germline V gene encodes CDR1 SNHLY and CDR2 FYNNEI. V shed 8 bases, J shed 3 bases, and the junction held 5 bases outside the gene matches. The CDR3 is CASHGTGNYEQYF. CDR3 nucleotides: TGTGCCAGCCACGGGACAGGGAACTACGAGCAGTACTTC.

The rearrangement links TRBV29-1 to TRBJ1-2; D is uncertain. This CDR3 has 11 amino acids. Germline CDR1 reads SQVTM; CDR2 reads ANQGSEA. V was clipped by 3 bases and J by 8 bases, with 10 bases between them. The CDR3 nucleotides read TGCAGCGTTGAGACGCCAGGAGGCTACACCTTC. Its translation: CSVETPGGYTF. The full variable domain, rest sourced from reference TRBV29-1 and TRBJ1-2, is SAVISQKPSRDICQRGTSLTIQCQVDSQVTMMFWYRQQPGQSLTLIATANQGSEATYESGFVIDKFPISRPNLTFSTLTVSNMSPEDSSIYLCSVETPGGYTFGSGTRLTVV.

V gene TRBV5-5 combines with J gene TRBJ2-1; D remains ambiguous. Germline CDR1 is SGHKS and CDR2 is YYEKEE (reference sequence). The germline V and J ends were trimmed by 0 bases and 4 bases, with 8 bases remaining between them. The CDR3 has 14 residues. As DNA, the CDR3 is TGTGCCAGCAGCTTGGAGGCAGGTTACAATGAGCAGTTCTTC. Translated, it gives CASSLEAGYNEQFF.

This clone was seen a single time. The V and J genes are TRBV28 and TRBJ2-1; 7 bases are shared with TRBD1. The germline V gene has CDR1 MDHEN and CDR2 SYDVKM. J was trimmed by 3 bases and V by 5 bases; bases with no gene match: 7. The CDR3 runs 15 residues. The CDR3 DNA follows: TGTGCCAGCAGTCCCCAGGGGGTTGTCTACAATGAGCAGTTCTTC. It translates to CASSPQGVVYNEQFF.

The chain couples TRBV5-1 to TRBJ2-3, with 7 nucleotides matching TRBD1. V gave up 5 bases and J gave up 0 bases; unmatched junction bases: 9. Germline values: CDR1 SGHRS, CDR2 YFSETQ. The CDR3 length is 16 residues. CDR3 nucleotide sequence: TGCGCCAGCAGTAAGGGGACAGCCACTAGCACAGATACGCAGTATTTT. This translates into CASSKGTATSTDTQYF.

The J gene is TRBJ2-1, the V gene TRBV5-1; 9 positions match TRBD2. The V gene's germline CDR1 is SGHRS and CDR2 YFSETQ. The CDR3 runs to 18 residues. V gave up 4 bases and J gave up 0 bases; unmatched junction bases: 11. The CDR3 DNA sequence: TGCGCCAGCAGCGTATCGGGACTAGCTACCAGCTCCTACAATGAGCAGTTCTTC. Translating it yields CASSVSGLATSSYNEQFF.

V is TRBV27 and J is TRBJ1-5; D is unclear. There are 14 residues in the CDR3. V was clipped by 2 bases and J by 5 bases, with 10 bases between them. Germline assignment: CDR1 MNHEY and CDR2 SMNVEV (reference sequence). CDR3: CASSLNGRDQPQHF. The DNA of the CDR3 is TGTGCCAGCAGTTTAAACGGTAGAGATCAGCCCCAGCATTTT.

CDR3 sequence: CAWAAGTGYNQPQHF. Here the CDR3 DNA reads TGTGCCTGGGCGGCCGGGACAGGCTACAATCAGCCCCAGCATTTT. The V gene is TRBV30, the J gene TRBJ1-5; 8 bases agree with TRBD1. The germline CDR1 and CDR2 sequences are GTSNPN and SVGIG (reference sequence). J gave up 3 bases and V 5 bases, and 9 bases lay outside the gene matches. The CDR3 runs to 15 residues.

The chain combines TRBV30 with TRBJ2-2; 7 nucleotides match TRBD2. With V trimmed by 3 bases and J by 0 bases, 4 bases remained unmatched. The length of the CDR3 is 15 residues. Germline V CDR1 and CDR2: GTSNPN, SVGIG (reference sequence). CDR3 DNA: TGTGCCTGGAGGGGGAGGGGCACGAACACCGGGGAGCTGTTTTTT. Amino acids: CAWRGRGTNTGELFF.

In DNA form, the CDR3 reads TGTGCCAGCAGTTTATGGGGGCTGGAGCTGTTTTTT. It is translated as CASSLWGLELFF. The V and J genes are TRBV28 and TRBJ2-2, with D perhaps TRBD1 (5 bases). The CDR3 covers 12 residues. Trimming stripped 0 bases from V and 10 bases from J, with 6 bases between. Germline V CDR1 and CDR2: MDHEN, SYDVKM.